The 7 T cell receptor beta chains given below trace back to one sample, sequenced in a study of CD8 T cells in Susac syndrome. It was with random hexamers that about 0.45 to 1 ug RNA was reverse transcribed. TCRdb independently ran MiXCR on the immunoSEQ multiplex PCR reads; one entry per CDR3 protein. The repertoire holds under 200,000 distinct CDR3 sequences, 95% to 97% seen once, with 0.095% to 0.15% in the top ten. The specimen sequenced was CD4+ T cells from PBMCs. Receptors were obtained from a human donor with Susac syndrome.

V and J are TRBV5-1 and TRBJ1-1, with 8 bases identical to TRBD1. V was clipped by 0 bases and J by 5 bases; unmatched bases: 3. Germline loops: CDR1 SGHRS, CDR2 YFSETQ. CDR3 length: 14 amino acids. In DNA form, the CDR3 reads TGCGCCAGCAGCTTGGGGACAGGGTTGACTGAAGCTTTCTTT. It yields the protein CASSLGTGLTEAFF.

This chain joins TRBV2 and TRBJ2-5, with D perhaps being TRBD1 or TRBD2 (6 bases each). There are 14 residues in the CDR3. Trimming took off 6 bases at V and 7 bases at J, with 18 bases between the two ends. Germline V gene data show CDR1 as SNHLY and CDR2 as FYNNEI. CDR3 in amino acids: CASSLNEGGGTQYF. CDR3 DNA: TGTGCCAGCAGCCTCAATGAGGGGGGCGGGACCCAGTACTTC.

This chain uses TRBV6-6 with TRBJ2-2, with D perhaps matching TRBD1 (5 bases). Trimming pared 4 bases from V and 7 bases from J, leaving 13 bases between. Germline V gives CDR1 MNHNY, CDR2 SVGAGI (reference sequence). This CDR3 region has 14 residues. Written as DNA, the CDR3 is TGTGCCAGCAGTTTTGCAGGGAATAACGGGGAGCTGTTTTTT. Translation gives CASSFAGNNGELFF.

The CDR3 bases are TGTGCCAGCGGGACGCAGCGGGGGTATGGCTACACCTTC. Protein sequence: CASGTQRGYGYTF. V usage is TRBV27 and J usage is TRBJ1-2, with D possibly being TRBD1 (5 bases). This CDR3 is 13 amino acids long. With 8 bases removed from V and 5 bases from J, the gap between germline ends came to 15 bases. CDR1 MNHEY and CDR2 SMNVEV come from the germline V gene (reference sequence).

V gene TRBV30 combines with J gene TRBJ1-5; tentative D call: TRBD1 (5 bases). Germline CDR1 reads GTSNPN; CDR2 reads SVGIG (reference sequence). The germline V and J ends were trimmed by 5 bases and 3 bases, with 11 bases remaining between them. The CDR3 is 13 amino acids. The CDR3 loop is CAWQGGDNQPQHF. CDR3 DNA: TGTGCCTGGCAGGGAGGGGACAATCAGCCCCAGCATTTT.

The rearrangement joins TRBV10-3 to TRBJ2-5; D not certain. Germline lookup yields CDR1 ENHRY and CDR2 SYGVKD. Between the trimmed V and J ends, which lost 8 bases and 4 bases, there was a span of 11 bases. CDR3 length equals 12 residues. CDR3 bases: TGTGCCATCGAGAAGCCTGGAGAGACCCAGTACTTC. It is translated as CAIEKPGETQYF.

The V gene is TRBV7-9, the J gene TRBJ2-1, with unresolved D. The CDR3 length is 11 residues. V shed 8 bases and J shed 6 bases, with 8 bases lying between them. Germline CDR1 SEHNR, CDR2 FQNEAQ (reference sequence). CDR3 residues: CASRPSNEQFF. In nucleotides, the CDR3 is TGTGCCAGCCGTCCCTCCAATGAGCAGTTCTTC.